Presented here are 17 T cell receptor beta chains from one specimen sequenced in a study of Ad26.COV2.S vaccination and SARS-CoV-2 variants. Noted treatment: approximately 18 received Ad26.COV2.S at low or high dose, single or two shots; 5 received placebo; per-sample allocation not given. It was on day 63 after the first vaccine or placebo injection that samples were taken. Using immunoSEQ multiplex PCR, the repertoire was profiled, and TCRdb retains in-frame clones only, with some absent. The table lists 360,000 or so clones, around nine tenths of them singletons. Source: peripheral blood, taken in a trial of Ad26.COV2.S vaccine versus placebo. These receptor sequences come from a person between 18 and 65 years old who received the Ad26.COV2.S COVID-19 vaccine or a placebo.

The chain's CDR3 is CASSPTGKVSGELFF. The CDR3 DNA reads TGTGCCAGCTCACCGACAGGGAAAGTATCCGGGGAGCTGTTTTTT. This chain links TRBV18 with TRBJ2-2; 7 nucleotides line up with TRBD1. The ends lost 3 bases at V and 6 bases at J; junction bases unmatched: 7. Germline V lookup: CDR1 KGHSH, CDR2 LQKENI. The CDR3 spans 15 residues.

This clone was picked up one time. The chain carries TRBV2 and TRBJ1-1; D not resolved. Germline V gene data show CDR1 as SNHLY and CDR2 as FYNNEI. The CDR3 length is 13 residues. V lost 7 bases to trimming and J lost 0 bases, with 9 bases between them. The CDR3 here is CASKSSLNTEAFF. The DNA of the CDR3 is TGTGCCAGCAAGTCCTCCTTGAACACTGAAGCTTTCTTT. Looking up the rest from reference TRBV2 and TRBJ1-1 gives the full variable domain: EPEVTQTPSHQVTQMGQEVILRCVPISNHLYFYWYRQILGQKVEFLVSFYNNEISEKSEIFDDQFSVERPDGSNFTLKIRSTKLEDSAMYFCASKSSLNTEAFFGQGTRLTVV.

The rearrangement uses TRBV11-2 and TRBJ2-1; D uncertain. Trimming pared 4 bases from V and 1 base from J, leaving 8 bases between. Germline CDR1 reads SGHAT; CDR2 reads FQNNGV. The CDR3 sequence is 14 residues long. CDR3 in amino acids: CASSSAPSYNEQFF. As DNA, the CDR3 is TGTGCCAGCAGCTCGGCACCGTCCTACAATGAGCAGTTCTTC.

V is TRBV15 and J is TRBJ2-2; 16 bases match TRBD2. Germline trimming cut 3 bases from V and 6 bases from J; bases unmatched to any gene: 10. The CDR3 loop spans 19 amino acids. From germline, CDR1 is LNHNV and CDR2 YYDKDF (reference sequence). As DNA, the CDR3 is TGTGCCACCAGCAGGGGCGCCGGGACTAGCGGGAGGGCTGCCGGGGAGCTGTTTTTT. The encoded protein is CATSRGAGTSGRAAGELFF.

CDR3 protein: CASSVRASGFYEQYF. CDR3 coding DNA: TGTGCCAGCAGCGTTCGCGCTAGCGGGTTCTACGAGCAGTACTTC. The chain carries TRBV9 and TRBJ2-7; 8 bases align to TRBD2. The length of the CDR3 is 15 residues. V trimming: 2 bases; J trimming: 3 bases; junction bases outside the gene matches: 7. CDR1 and CDR2 (germline): SGDLS, YYNGEE.

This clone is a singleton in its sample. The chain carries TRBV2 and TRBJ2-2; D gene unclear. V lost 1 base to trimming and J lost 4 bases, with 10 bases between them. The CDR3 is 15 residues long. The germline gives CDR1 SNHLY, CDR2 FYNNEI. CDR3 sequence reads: CASSEVRAATGELFF. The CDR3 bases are TGTGCCAGCAGTGAAGTTAGGGCAGCCACCGGGGAGCTGTTTTTT. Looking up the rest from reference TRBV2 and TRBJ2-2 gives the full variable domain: EPEVTQTPSHQVTQMGQEVILRCVPISNHLYFYWYRQILGQKVEFLVSFYNNEISEKSEIFDDQFSVERPDGSNFTLKIRSTKLEDSAMYFCASSEVRAATGELFFGEGSRLTVL.

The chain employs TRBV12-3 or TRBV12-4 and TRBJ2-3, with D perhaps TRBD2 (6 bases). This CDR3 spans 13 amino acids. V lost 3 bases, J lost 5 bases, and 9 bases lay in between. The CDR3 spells CASSLEGVDTQYF. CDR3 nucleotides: TGTGCCAGCAGTTTGGAGGGCGTAGATACGCAGTATTTT.

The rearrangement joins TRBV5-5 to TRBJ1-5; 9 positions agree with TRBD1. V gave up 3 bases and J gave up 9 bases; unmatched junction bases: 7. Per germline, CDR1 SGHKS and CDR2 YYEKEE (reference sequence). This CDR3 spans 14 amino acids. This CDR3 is CASSWGQGVGPQHF. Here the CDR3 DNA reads TGTGCCAGCAGCTGGGGACAGGGTGTTGGGCCCCAGCATTTT.

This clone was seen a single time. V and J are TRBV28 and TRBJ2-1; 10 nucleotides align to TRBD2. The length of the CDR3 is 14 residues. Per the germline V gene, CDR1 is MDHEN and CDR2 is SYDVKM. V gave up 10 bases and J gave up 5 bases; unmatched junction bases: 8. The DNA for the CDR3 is TGTGCCACCGCCCGGACTAGCGGTCACAATGAGCAGTTCTTC. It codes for CATARTSGHNEQFF.

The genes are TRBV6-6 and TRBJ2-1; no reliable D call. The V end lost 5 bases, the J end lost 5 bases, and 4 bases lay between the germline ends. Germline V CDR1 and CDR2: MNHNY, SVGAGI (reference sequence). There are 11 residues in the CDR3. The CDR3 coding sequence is TGTGCCAGCAGTAACGACAATGAGCAGTTCTTC. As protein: CASSNDNEQFF.

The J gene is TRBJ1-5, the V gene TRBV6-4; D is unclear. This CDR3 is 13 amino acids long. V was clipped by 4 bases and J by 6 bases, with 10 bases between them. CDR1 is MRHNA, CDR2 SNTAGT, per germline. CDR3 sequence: CASSAEVGQPQHF. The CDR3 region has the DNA TGTGCCAGCAGTGCAGAGGTCGGTCAGCCCCAGCATTTT.

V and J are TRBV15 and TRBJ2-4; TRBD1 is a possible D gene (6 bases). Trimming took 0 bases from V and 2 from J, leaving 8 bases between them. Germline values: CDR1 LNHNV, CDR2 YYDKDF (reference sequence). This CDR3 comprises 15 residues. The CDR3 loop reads CATSREGGTKNIQYF. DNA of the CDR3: TGTGCCACCAGCAGAGAAGGGGGAACCAAAAACATTCAGTACTTC.

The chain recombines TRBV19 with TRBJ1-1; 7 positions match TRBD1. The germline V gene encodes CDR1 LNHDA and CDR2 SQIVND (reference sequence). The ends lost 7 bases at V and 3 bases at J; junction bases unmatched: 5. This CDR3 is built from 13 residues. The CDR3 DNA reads TGTGCCAGTACTCTGGGACAGTACACTGAAGCTTTCTTT. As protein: CASTLGQYTEAFF.

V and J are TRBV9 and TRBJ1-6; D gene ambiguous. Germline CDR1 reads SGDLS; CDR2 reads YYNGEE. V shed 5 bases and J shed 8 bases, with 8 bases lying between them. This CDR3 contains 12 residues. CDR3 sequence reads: CASRGSDSPLHF. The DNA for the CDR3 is TGTGCCAGCAGAGGGTCGGATTCACCCCTCCACTTT.

As DNA, the CDR3 is TGTGCCAGCAGTTTCCCCAGCTCTGGAAACACCATATATTTT. This sequence encodes CASSFPSSGNTIYF. V and J are TRBV28 and TRBJ1-3; D gene uncertain. This CDR3 has 14 residues. V was shortened by 3 bases and J by 0 bases, with 6 bases between the two germline ends. Germline assignment: CDR1 MDHEN and CDR2 SYDVKM.

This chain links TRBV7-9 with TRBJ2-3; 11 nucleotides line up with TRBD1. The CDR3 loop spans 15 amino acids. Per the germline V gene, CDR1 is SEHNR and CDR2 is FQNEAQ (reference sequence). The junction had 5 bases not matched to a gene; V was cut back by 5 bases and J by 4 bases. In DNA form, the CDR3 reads TGTGCCAGCAGCACGGACAGGGGGCGTTCAGATACGCAGTATTTT. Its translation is CASSTDRGRSDTQYF.

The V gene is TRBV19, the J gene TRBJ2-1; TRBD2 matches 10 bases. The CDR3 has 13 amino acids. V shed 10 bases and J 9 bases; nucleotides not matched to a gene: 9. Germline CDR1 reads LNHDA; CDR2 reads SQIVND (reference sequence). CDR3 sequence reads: CATSGRYEGEQFF. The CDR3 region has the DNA TGTGCCACTAGCGGGAGATATGAGGGTGAGCAGTTCTTC.